The 14 T cell receptor beta chains below were found in one sample sequenced in a study of T-cell memory formation after mild COVID-19. From the 5' RACE reads, TCRdb called clonotypes with MiXCR, one entry per CDR3 protein. The sample includes roughly 580,000 distinct CDR3 sequences, 15% to 20% of them seen just once. Sequenced: PBMCs or a T cell subset sorted from them (not recorded which). These receptors were obtained from an adult woman who had mild COVID-19 (a few samples of this study predate the infection). Cell type and time point are not known.

The genes are TRBV5-1 and TRBJ2-7; D uncertain. Trimming removed 0 bases at V and 3 bases at J, with 19 bases between. The CDR3 sequence is 17 residues long. In germline, CDR1 is SGHRS, CDR2 YFSETQ. The CDR3 loop reads CASSLAWSLDGYYEQYF. CDR3 bases: TGCGCCAGCAGCTTGGCCTGGTCCTTGGACGGCTACTACGAGCAGTACTTC.

This clonotype was observed many times. The rearrangement links TRBV19 to TRBJ2-2; unclear D gene. Trimming took 7 bases from V and 5 from J, leaving 20 bases between them. Germline V CDR1 and CDR2: LNHDA, SQIVND (reference sequence). The CDR3 sequence is 16 residues long. CDR3 region: CASIRTDQQRTGELFF. CDR3 bases: TGTGCCAGTATTCGAACAGATCAGCAACGGACCGGGGAGCTGTTTTTT.

The rearrangement uses TRBV11-2 and TRBJ1-3; unclear D gene. This CDR3 contains 14 residues. Trimming took off 6 bases at V and 2 bases at J, with 11 bases between the two ends. The germline V gene encodes CDR1 SGHAT and CDR2 FQNNGV. CDR3 loop: CASRFQAPGNTIYF. The CDR3 DNA follows: TGTGCCAGCAGGTTCCAGGCCCCTGGAAACACCATATATTTT.

As concerns this clonotype: Mismatch with germline at one junction end may stem from a read error. The chain recombines TRBV12-3 or TRBV12-4 with TRBJ2-1; 16 bases fit TRBD2. The CDR3 totals 18 residues. CDR3 DNA: TGTGACAGCAGTTCCTCCTCCGGGACTAGCGGGGGGGACAATGAGCAGTTCTTC. Translated: CDSSSSSGTSGGDNEQFF.

Here the CDR3 DNA reads TGTGCCAGCAGAGGGCGGTTGGATGAGCAGTTCTTC. As protein: CASRGRLDEQFF. The rearrangement uses TRBV13 and TRBJ2-1; D gene ambiguous. Between the trimmed V and J ends, which lost 6 bases and 8 bases, there was a span of 11 bases. The germline CDR1 and CDR2 sequences are PRHDT and FYEKMQ (reference sequence). There are 12 residues in the CDR3.

The genes are TRBV14 and TRBJ2-7, with TRBD2 matching over 9 bases. Per germline, CDR1 SGHDN and CDR2 FVKESK. The CDR3 is made up of 15 amino acids. J lost 6 bases, V lost 0 bases, and 6 bases had no gene match. This CDR3 is CASSQELAGDSEQYF. CDR3 coding DNA: TGTGCCAGCAGCCAAGAGTTAGCGGGAGATAGCGAGCAGTACTTC.

The rearrangement uses TRBV6-5 and TRBJ2-3; 7 bases agree with TRBD2. Germline lookup yields CDR1 MNHEY and CDR2 SVGAGI. V trimming: 3 bases; J trimming: 4 bases; junction bases outside the gene matches: 10. There are 16 residues in the CDR3. CDR3 nucleotides: TGTGCCAGCAGTTATGCTTTGGTGGGAGGGCCAGATACGCAGTATTTT. It translates to CASSYALVGGPDTQYF.

This clonotype occurred a few times. The rearrangement links TRBV9 to TRBJ2-2; D uncertain. Germline V gives CDR1 SGDLS, CDR2 YYNGEE. V was trimmed by 7 bases and J by 0 bases, leaving 7 bases between them. The CDR3 has 13 residues. The CDR3 DNA sequence: TGTGCCAGCGGGCCAGCGAACACCGGGGAGCTGTTTTTT. Its protein is CASGPANTGELFF.

The V gene is TRBV3-1, the J gene TRBJ2-3, with 13 positions matching TRBD2. Germline assignment: CDR1 LGHDT and CDR2 YNNKEL (reference sequence). Trimming took 1 base from V and 4 from J; bases not matched to a gene: 5. The CDR3 extends over 17 amino acids. The CDR3 loop reads CASSQGTSGRSPDTQYF. The CDR3 DNA is TGTGCCAGCAGCCAAGGGACTAGCGGGAGAAGTCCAGATACGCAGTATTTT.

This chain connects TRBV18 to TRBJ2-5, with 10 positions matching TRBD1. The CDR3 runs to 19 residues. V gave up 5 bases and J gave up 4 bases; unmatched junction bases: 19. Germline V gives CDR1 KGHSH, CDR2 LQKENI. In DNA form, the CDR3 reads TGTGCCAGCTCAATCACCGGGACAGGGGATTTTGGACGAAGAGAGACCCAGTACTTC. Its translation: CASSITGTGDFGRRETQYF.

This clonotype appeared a few times. This chain links TRBV6-1 with TRBJ1-2; D unresolved. From germline, CDR1 is MNHNS and CDR2 SASEGT. The CDR3 spans 14 residues. V lost 7 bases to trimming and J lost 4 bases, with 16 bases between them. This chain's CDR3 is CASKKTGQSYGYTF. CDR3 coding DNA: TGTGCCAGCAAGAAAACCGGGCAGTCCTATGGCTACACCTTC.

The V call is TRBV20-1, the J call TRBJ1-5; D perhaps matches TRBD1 (5 bases). The CDR3 is made up of 15 amino acids. CDR1 and CDR2 (germline): DFQATT, SNEGSKA (reference sequence). Deletions cut 0 bases from V and 2 bases from J, with 11 bases between. CDR3 protein: CSAREAGRGNQPQHF. In DNA, the CDR3 is TGCAGTGCTAGAGAGGCAGGGAGGGGCAATCAGCCCCAGCATTTT.

The rearrangement links TRBV7-2 to TRBJ2-3, with no clear D. CDR3 size: 15 residues. V dropped 4 bases and J dropped 2 bases, with 13 bases sitting between them. Germline CDR1 is SGHTA and CDR2 is FQGNSA. This chain's CDR3 is CASSSPSSSTDTQYF. Written as DNA, the CDR3 is TGTGCCAGCAGCTCCCCCAGTTCCTCCACAGATACGCAGTATTTT.

The chain links TRBV6-2 or TRBV6-3 to TRBJ2-1, with TRBD1 identical over 8 bases. Germline values: CDR1 MNHEY, CDR2 SVGEGT. The J segment lost 5 bases and the V segment lost 2 bases, leaving 17 bases of the junction unmatched. The CDR3 totals 19 residues. DNA of the CDR3: TGTGCCAGCAGTTACAGCGGACAGGGTATCGGGATCCGGGACAATGAGCAGTTCTTC. Protein sequence: CASSYSGQGIGIRDNEQFF.